These 30 T cell receptor beta chains share one sample of origin, sequenced in a study of shared clonotypes between healthy human individuals. Only CD45RO-negative cells positively selected for CCR7 counted as naive CD8 cells, so terminally differentiated effector memory CD45RA+ cells were excluded. Assay: immunoSEQ multiplex PCR; the TCRdb copy retains only in-frame clones and omits some. Among millions of clones listed, about 95% were seen once. The specimen was naive CD8+ T cells sorted from blood. The source of these receptors is a man between 18 and 35 years old in good health.

Note on this clone: The same CDR3 also results from other DNA sequences found in this sample. J is TRBJ2-3 and V is TRBV2; D gene ambiguous. The V gene's germline CDR1 is SNHLY and CDR2 FYNNEI. The CDR3 is 11 amino acids. V was cut by 1 base and J by 5 bases, with 1 base left in between. The CDR3 protein is CASSEGDTQYF. The CDR3 DNA reads as TGTGCCAGCAGTGAAGGAGATACGCAGTATTTT.

DNA for the CDR3: TGTGCCTGGAGTAAAAAGCGACGACAGGGGCACGCCTACGAGCAGTACTTC. Its translation: CAWSKKRRQGHAYEQYF. The chain joins TRBV30 to TRBJ2-7; TRBD1 agrees at 8 bases. After removal of 2 bases from V and 2 bases from J, the junction contained 14 bases not matched to a gene. Germline V gene lookup returns CDR1 GTSNPN and CDR2 SVGIG (reference sequence). This CDR3 comprises 17 residues.

This clone showed up just once. The genes are TRBV7-8 and TRBJ2-1; 15 bases align to TRBD2. V gave up 2 bases and J gave up 9 bases; unmatched junction bases: 5. Germline CDR1 SGHVS, CDR2 FQNEAQ. The CDR3 extends over 16 amino acids. The CDR3, as DNA: TGTGCCAGCAGCTTATCTGAGGGACTAGCGGGAGGTGAGCAGTTCTTC. Translated: CASSLSEGLAGGEQFF.

This clone turned up a few times. This sequence joins TRBV2 and TRBJ2-3, with D possibly TRBD1 on 5 matching bases. The germline gives CDR1 SNHLY, CDR2 FYNNEI. The CDR3 contains 14 residues. The V end was cut by 7 bases, the J end by 2 bases, with 13 bases between. The CDR3 coding sequence is TGTGCCAGCACAAAGGACATAATCACAGATACGCAGTATTTT. Protein product: CASTKDIITDTQYF.

The J gene is TRBJ1-2, the V gene TRBV7-9; D is unclear. Germline V lookup: CDR1 SEHNR, CDR2 FQNEAQ (reference sequence). The CDR3 has 15 residues. Trimming removed 4 bases at V and 3 bases at J, with 15 bases between. The CDR3 spells CASSSELGLDYGYTF. DNA for the CDR3: TGTGCCAGCAGCTCTGAGCTAGGCCTCGACTATGGCTACACCTTC.

The V and J genes are TRBV5-4 and TRBJ2-7; D gene unclear. V was shortened by 0 bases and J by 4 bases, with 11 bases between the two germline ends. This CDR3 has 14 amino acids. CDR1 is SGHNT and CDR2 is YYREEE in the germline V gene (reference sequence). The CDR3 DNA follows: TGTGCCAGCAGCTTGGGTGGGTACGGGTACGAGCAGTACTTC. Translated, it gives CASSLGGYGYEQYF.

This chain's CDR3 is CASSGRSTGGAGEKLFF. The CDR3 nucleotides are TGTGCCAGCAGCGGAAGGAGTACAGGGGGCGCGGGTGAAAAACTGTTTTTT. The J gene is TRBJ1-4, the V gene TRBV9; 9 nucleotides line up with TRBD1. The CDR3 totals 17 residues. V dropped 3 bases and J dropped 7; count of bases not matched to a gene: 13. The germline gives CDR1 SGDLS, CDR2 YYNGEE.

J is TRBJ2-7 and V is TRBV4-1; maybe TRBD1 (6 bases). The germline V gene has CDR1 MGHRA and CDR2 YSYEKL. The CDR3 has 15 amino acids. V lost 1 base, J lost 4 bases, and 14 bases lay in between. Here the CDR3 DNA reads TGCGCCAGCAGCCAAGGAGGCACCCAGGGGTACGAGCAGTACTTC. The encoded protein is CASSQGGTQGYEQYF.

The V call is TRBV5-8, the J call TRBJ2-1, with a possible D match to TRBD2 (5 bases). Germline CDR1 and CDR2: SGHTS and YDEGEE. CDR3 length equals 13 residues. Trimming stripped 4 bases from V and 7 bases from J, with 12 bases between. This chain's CDR3 is CASSPSRGNEQFF. Here the CDR3 DNA reads TGTGCCAGCAGCCCTTCACGGGGAAATGAGCAGTTCTTC.

The chain has TRBV10-2 and TRBJ1-5, with unresolved D. The ends were cut back, 2 bases at V and 2 bases at J, with 13 bases in the middle. CDR3 length: 16 amino acids. CDR1 is WSHSY, CDR2 SAAADI, per germline. CDR3 sequence reads: CASSEIFGGGNQPQHF. The DNA of the CDR3 is TGCGCCAGCAGTGAGATCTTCGGCGGAGGCAATCAGCCCCAGCATTTT.

The chain carries TRBV7-9 and TRBJ2-7; D remains ambiguous. V gave up 4 bases and J gave up 2 bases, with 6 bases separating them. The germline gives CDR1 SEHNR, CDR2 FQNEAQ (reference sequence). The CDR3 is 12 amino acids. The DNA for the CDR3 is TGTGCCAGCAGCTCCTTCACCTACGAGCAGTACTTC. This codes for CASSSFTYEQYF.

On this clone: The sample carries other DNA sequences with the same CDR3. The gene calls are TRBV9 and TRBJ2-1; TRBD1 might be the D (6 bases). The germline CDR1 and CDR2 sequences are SGDLS and YYNGEE. The CDR3 is 15 residues long. Trimming left V 0 bases short and J 2 bases short, with 9 bases between. The CDR3 loop is CASSVEGGAYNEQFF. Written as DNA, the CDR3 is TGTGCCAGCAGCGTAGAAGGGGGAGCCTACAATGAGCAGTTCTTC.

The chain recombines TRBV5-1 with TRBJ2-7, with 13 bases matching TRBD2. The V gene's germline CDR1 is SGHRS and CDR2 YFSETQ. J was trimmed by 5 bases and V by 6 bases; bases with no gene match: 5. The CDR3 covers 14 residues. The DNA for the CDR3 is TGCGCCAGCACCGCCGGACTAGCGGGGGACGAGCAGTACTTC. Encoded protein: CASTAGLAGDEQYF. Full variable domain (outside the CDR3, taken from reference TRBV5-1 and TRBJ2-7): KAGVTQTPRYLIKTRGQQVTLSCSPISGHRSVSWYQQTPGQGLQFLFEYFSETQRNKGNFPGRFSGRQFSNSRSEMNVSTLELGDSALYLCASTAGLAGDEQYFGPGTRLTVT.

The V and J genes are TRBV6-1 and TRBJ1-4; 10 positions match TRBD1. CDR3 length equals 15 residues. Germline CDR1 reads MNHNS; CDR2 reads SASEGT. The J segment lost 8 bases and the V segment lost 5 bases, leaving 8 bases of the junction unmatched. The CDR3 DNA reads as TGTGCCAGCAGTACGGGGGACAGGGGAAGAGAAAAACTGTTTTTT. It yields the protein CASSTGDRGREKLFF.

The chain has TRBV28 and TRBJ2-5; D is perhaps TRBD2 (6 bases). V dropped 3 bases and J dropped 1 base, with 9 bases sitting between them. The CDR3 spans 14 residues. Germline V gene sequence: CDR1 MDHEN, CDR2 SYDVKM. CDR3 region: CASSFRDSQETQYF. The CDR3 region has the DNA TGTGCCAGCAGTTTCCGGGACTCCCAAGAGACCCAGTACTTC.

V is TRBV27 and J is TRBJ2-7; no definite D call. This CDR3 region has 15 residues. In germline, CDR1 is MNHEY, CDR2 SMNVEV (reference sequence). Deletions cut 7 bases from V and 1 base from J, with 17 bases between. CDR3 protein: CASTVSWGASYEQYF. For the CDR3, the DNA is TGTGCCAGCACTGTTTCCTGGGGTGCTTCCTACGAGCAGTACTTC.

A remark on this clone: Other DNA sequences in the same sample also yield this CDR3. The chain recombines TRBV30 with TRBJ1-1; D not certain. The germline CDR1 and CDR2 sequences are GTSNPN and SVGIG (reference sequence). The CDR3 extends over 12 amino acids. V lost 2 bases and J 2 bases, leaving 6 bases between the germline ends. The CDR3, as DNA: TGTGCCTGGAGTCCCTTAAACACTGAAGCTTTCTTT. Translating it yields CAWSPLNTEAFF.

The chain recombines TRBV7-2 with TRBJ1-3; 11 bases line up with TRBD1. Germline trimming cut 1 base from V and 3 bases from J; bases unmatched to any gene: 11. Germline V gene lookup returns CDR1 SGHTA and CDR2 FQGNSA. The length of the CDR3 is 19 residues. The CDR3 nucleotides are TGTGCCAGCAGCTTAGAGGACAGGGGGCCATGGCCGGGTGGAAACACCATATATTTT. Protein product: CASSLEDRGPWPGGNTIYF. Full variable domain (missing parts from reference TRBV7-2 and TRBJ1-3): GAGVSQSPSNKVTEKGKDVELRCDPISGHTALYWYRQSLGQGLEFLIYFQGNSAPDKSGLPSDRFSAERTGGSVSTLTIQRTQQEDSAVYLCASSLEDRGPWPGGNTIYFGEGSWLTVV.

V is TRBV2 and J is TRBJ2-7, with 10 positions matching TRBD2. CDR3 length equals 15 residues. V lost 6 bases to trimming and J lost 5 bases; unmatched junction nucleotides: 10. From germline, CDR1 is SNHLY and CDR2 FYNNEI. CDR3 amino acids: CASSNAGLASHEQYF. The CDR3 region has the DNA TGTGCCAGCAGCAATGCGGGACTAGCGTCCCACGAGCAGTACTTC.

CDR3 loop: CASSYSKHPSTEAFF. CDR3 coding DNA: TGTGCCAGCAGTTACTCGAAACACCCGAGCACTGAAGCTTTCTTT. J is TRBJ1-1 and V is TRBV6-5, with no clear D. Trimming pared 0 bases from V and 4 bases from J, leaving 12 bases between. CDR3 length: 15 amino acids. Germline V lookup: CDR1 MNHEY, CDR2 SVGAGI.

The genes are TRBV4-3 and TRBJ2-3; D is perhaps TRBD2 (6 bases). CDR3 length: 21 amino acids. Germline assignment: CDR1 LGHNA and CDR2 YSLEER. V was clipped by 1 base and J by 0 bases, with 26 bases between them. The CDR3 nucleotides read TGCGCCAGCAGCCAAGGATCGGTGGGGGTTTGGGAGCGGGCTAGCACAGATACGCAGTATTTT. Protein sequence: CASSQGSVGVWERASTDTQYF.

The rearrangement joins TRBV5-1 to TRBJ2-7; TRBD2 matches at 8 bases. The V segment lost 0 bases and the J segment 3 bases; nucleotides outside the gene matches: 5. CDR3 length: 15 amino acids. Germline-derived CDR1 and CDR2 are SGHRS and YFSETQ. CDR3: CASSLALAGRYEQYF. For the CDR3, the DNA is TGCGCCAGCAGCTTGGCATTAGCGGGGCGCTACGAGCAGTACTTC.

The chain combines TRBV25-1 with TRBJ2-2; D possibly corresponds to TRBD2 (5 bases). V shed 1 base and J shed 8 bases, with 14 bases lying between them. CDR3 size: 15 residues. CDR1 and CDR2 (germline): MGHDK, SYGVNS. The CDR3 region has the DNA TGTGCCAGCAGTGAATTGTATGAGGGCGGAGGGGAGCTGTTTTTT. Translation gives CASSELYEGGGELFF.

The chain carries TRBV4-3 and TRBJ2-1, with 12 nucleotides matching TRBD2. The CDR3 is 16 residues long. Looked up from germline, CDR1 is LGHNA and CDR2 is YSLEER. Unmatched junction bases numbered 6, after V lost 3 bases and J lost 6 bases. CDR3 in DNA: TGCGCCAGCAGCCAGTACCTAGCGGGAGGGCTCAATGAGCAGTTCTTC. It specifies CASSQYLAGGLNEQFF.

This clone was seen once. The V gene is TRBV5-1, the J gene TRBJ2-1, with D possibly being TRBD2 (5 bases). The germline gives CDR1 SGHRS, CDR2 YFSETQ. This CDR3 region has 14 residues. Trimming took 2 bases from V and 10 from J, leaving 16 bases between them. The CDR3 DNA sequence: TGCGCCAGCAGCTTCGAGGGCCCGGTGTCGGAGCAGTTCTTC. Protein: CASSFEGPVSEQFF.

With regard to this clone: The identical CDR3 is also encoded by other nucleotide sequences in the sample. J is TRBJ2-2 and V is TRBV27; no firm D call. Germline V gene lookup returns CDR1 MNHEY and CDR2 SMNVEV (reference sequence). This CDR3 has 11 residues. V lost 6 bases and J lost 4, with 3 bases in between. The DNA for the CDR3 is TGTGCCAGCAGACGCACCGGGGAGCTGTTTTTT. Its protein is CASRRTGELFF.

The chain recombines TRBV4-1 with TRBJ1-2; the D is unclear. CDR3 size: 17 residues. Germline V gives CDR1 MGHRA, CDR2 YSYEKL. V dropped 4 bases and J dropped 1 base, with 19 bases sitting between them. The DNA of the CDR3 is TGCGCCAGCAGCCCCCTCGGGCAGACTCGAATTAACTATGGCTACACCTTC. Residues: CASSPLGQTRINYGYTF.

The chain has TRBV18 and TRBJ2-5, with TRBD2 identical over 14 bases. In germline, CDR1 is KGHSH, CDR2 LQKENI. J was trimmed by 3 bases and V by 2 bases; bases with no gene match: 14. There are 20 residues in the CDR3. This chain's CDR3 is CASSPNRDGTSGSPEETQYF. The CDR3 DNA reads TGTGCCAGCTCACCAAATCGGGATGGGACTAGCGGGAGTCCAGAAGAGACCCAGTACTTC.

This chain joins TRBV7-6 and TRBJ2-3, with D perhaps matching TRBD1 (5 bases). V was trimmed by 5 bases and J by 1 base, leaving 16 bases between them. Germline V gene sequence: CDR1 SGHVS, CDR2 FNYEAQ. CDR3 length equals 16 residues. CDR3 loop: CASSSSDSEGTDTQYF. The CDR3 region has the DNA TGTGCCAGCAGCAGTTCAGACAGTGAAGGCACAGATACGCAGTATTTT.

The chain has TRBV11-3 and TRBJ2-7, with 14 bases aligning to TRBD2. Per the germline V gene, CDR1 is SGHNT and CDR2 is YENEEA. V lost 2 bases and J lost 3; bases outside the gene matches: 15. The CDR3 runs 20 residues. The CDR3 protein is CASSLSEPHRLAGGNYEQYF. CDR3 sequence (DNA): TGTGCCAGCAGCTTATCAGAACCCCACAGACTAGCGGGAGGGAACTACGAGCAGTACTTC.